The 9 T cell receptor beta chains given below trace back to one sample, sequenced in a study of blood T cell repertoires in COVID-19. Libraries were prepared by immunoSEQ multiplex PCR; TCRdb keeps only in-frame clonotypes and omits some of them. This table has just over 300,000 clones, 90% appearing once. Sequences were obtained from PBMCs or T cells enriched from blood (not recorded which). The receptor set was obtained from a woman aged 18-30 years with acute COVID-19.

This chain links TRBV2 with TRBJ2-3, with 7 positions matching TRBD2. J lost 3 bases, V lost 7 bases, and 4 bases had no gene match. Per the germline V gene, CDR1 is SNHLY and CDR2 is FYNNEI. The CDR3 is made up of 13 amino acids. CDR3 amino acids: CASTLAATDTQYF. As DNA, the CDR3 is TGTGCCAGCACCCTAGCGGCTACAGATACGCAGTATTTT.

The gene calls are TRBV27 and TRBJ2-1, with D possibly matching TRBD2 (6 bases). Between the trimmed V and J ends, which lost 2 bases and 0 bases, there was a span of 8 bases. The CDR3 is 15 residues long. Per germline, CDR1 MNHEY and CDR2 SMNVEV (reference sequence). The CDR3 nucleotides read TGTGCCAGCAGTTTAGGGAGGAGCTCCTACAATGAGCAGTTCTTC. This sequence encodes CASSLGRSSYNEQFF.

The V gene is TRBV7-9, the J gene TRBJ2-7, with a possible D match to TRBD1 (7 bases). The CDR3 is 16 amino acids. Germline V gene lookup returns CDR1 SEHNR and CDR2 FQNEAQ (reference sequence). V was clipped by 4 bases and J by 3 bases, with 19 bases between them. The CDR3 bases are TGTGCCAGCAGCTCGACTAGACAGGGTAGCGGCTACGAGCAGTACTTC. The encoded protein is CASSSTRQGSGYEQYF.

The chain is built from TRBV24-1 and TRBJ1-5; unclear D gene. CDR3 size: 17 residues. The V gene's germline CDR1 is KGHDR and CDR2 SFDVKD. V lost 3 bases, J lost 0 bases, and 14 bases lay in between. The CDR3 is CATSDVRQKNSNQPQHF. The CDR3 nucleotides read TGTGCCACCAGTGATGTGCGGCAGAAAAATAGCAATCAGCCCCAGCATTTT.

This clone occurred once. The V call is TRBV28, the J call TRBJ1-5; tentative D call: TRBD1 (6 bases). The germline gives CDR1 MDHEN, CDR2 SYDVKM. Trimming removed 5 bases from V and 1 base from J, with 18 bases in between. This CDR3 comprises 17 residues. CDR3 nucleotides: TGTGCCAGCAGTCGCAGGGGAACAGGGTCAAGCAATCAGCCCCAGCATTTT. This gives the protein CASSRRGTGSSNQPQHF. Full variable domain (missing parts from reference TRBV28 and TRBJ1-5): DVKVTQSSRYLVKRTGEKVFLECVQDMDHENMFWYRQDPGLGLRLIYFSYDVKMKEKGDIPEGYSVSREKKERFSLILESASTNQTSMYLCASSRRGTGSSNQPQHFGDGTRLSIL.

The chain couples TRBV28 to TRBJ1-2; maybe TRBD1 (6 bases). The germline CDR1 and CDR2 sequences are MDHEN and SYDVKM. The CDR3 is 14 residues long. The germline V and J ends were trimmed by 2 bases and 8 bases, with 15 bases remaining between them. CDR3 region: CASSLGSRGGGYTF. Here the CDR3 DNA reads TGTGCCAGCAGTTTAGGCAGTAGGGGGGGCGGCTACACCTTC.

The CDR3: CASSDGTGRDGYTF. For the CDR3, the DNA is TGTGCCAGCAGCGATGGGACAGGGCGAGATGGCTACACCTTC. The V gene is TRBV7-9, the J gene TRBJ1-2; 9 bases align to TRBD1. This CDR3 comprises 14 residues. V trimming: 5 bases; J trimming: 6 bases; junction bases outside the gene matches: 7. Germline V CDR1 and CDR2: SEHNR, FQNEAQ (reference sequence). Complete variable domain (other parts from reference TRBV7-9 and TRBJ1-2): DTGVSQNPRHKITKRGQNVTFRCDPISEHNRLYWYRQTLGQGPEFLTYFQNEAQLEKSRLLSDRFSAERPKGSFSTLEIQRTEQGDSAMYLCASSDGTGRDGYTFGSGTRLTVV.

The chain couples TRBV30 to TRBJ2-3; 7 bases agree with TRBD2. This CDR3 region has 19 residues. Germline CDR1 and CDR2: GTSNPN and SVGIG (reference sequence). With 3 bases clipped from V and 0 bases from J, the junction kept 18 bases outside the gene matches. CDR3 loop: CAWSTLAVSVRVSTDTQYF. CDR3 in DNA: TGTGCCTGGAGCACGCTAGCGGTGTCTGTAAGAGTTAGCACAGATACGCAGTATTTT.

The chain combines TRBV10-2 with TRBJ1-1, with D hard to call. Germline CDR1 WSHSY, CDR2 SAAADI. The CDR3 sequence is 13 residues long. V was pared by 2 bases and J by 5 bases, with 9 bases between. This CDR3 reads CASSEQQRTEAFF. The CDR3 coding sequence is TGCGCCAGCAGTGAGCAACAACGAACTGAAGCTTTCTTT.